By its share, the clone carrying this TCR beta chain is medium-sized. Its antigen remains unidentified. This entry comes from a study of vaccination and CD4 T cells after COVID-19. An Oncomine TCR Beta short-read assay was used to sequence the DNA from cultured CD4+ T cells. It was cultured CD4+ T cells from which genomic DNA was extracted. One entry per CDR3 protein results from TCRdb running MiXCR on the PCR reads. The table lists some 9,700 distinct CDR3 sequences, 30% to 35% of them singletons. Germline loops: CDR1 ENHRY, CDR2 SYGVKD. Losses at the gene ends were 9 bases for V and 0 bases for J; bases not matched to a gene: 2. The CDR3 covers 13 residues. Treatment meaning: roughly 10-day PBMC culture with coronavirus spike peptide pools or control peptides (ViraFEST assay). It was before the COVID-19 pandemic (2011-2018) that the unexposed donor's CD4+ T cells were collected.

This chain connects TRBV10-3 to TRBJ1-5, with 7 bases lining up with TRBD1. The material sequenced was CD4+ T cells from blood, cultured in vitro. The source is a human donor in good health. The CDR3 sequence is CAIGTDSNQPQHF. DNA for the CDR3: TGTGCCATTGGGACAGATAGCAATCAGCCCCAGCATTTT.